These T cell receptor beta chains were read from a single sample in a study of blood T cell repertoires in COVID-19. This table comes from immunoSEQ multiplex PCR, and its TCRdb copy is limited to in-frame clones, with some not included. The table records about 160,000 clones, 75% to 90% of them present only once. Sequenced: PBMCs or T cells enriched from blood (not recorded which). The source is an older woman who had recovered from COVID-19. CDR3s include the opening cysteine and the closing phenylalanine or tryptophan. Clone size is shown for a subset of rows, as once, few, many or a class of expanded clone.

j_call | clone_size | v_call | cdr3_aa
TRBJ1-4 | NA | TRBV5-5 | CASSWRPGEKLFF
TRBJ1-2 | NA | TRBV28 | CASSLVQDYGYTF
TRBJ2-7 | NA | TRBV9 | CASSVQDRSYEQYF
TRBJ1-3 | once | TRBV2 | CASTDSVLTGNTIYF
TRBJ2-1 | once | TRBV9 | CASSASHRGSNNEQFF
TRBJ1-1 | NA | TRBV5-4 | CASSLNGRGFNTEAFF
TRBJ2-3 | NA | TRBV4-2 | CASSPKGRDTPGAQYF
TRBJ1-2 | NA | TRBV5-1 | CASSPGFGGKLSYGYTF
TRBJ2-1 | NA | TRBV24-1 | CATSDQAGAPYNEQFF
TRBJ1-2 | NA | TRBV19 | CASSIDGVPLYGYTF
TRBJ1-2 | NA | TRBV25-1 | CASSGTGGYYGYTF
TRBJ1-1 | NA | TRBV19 | CASRVNREWDTEAFF
TRBJ2-1 | NA | TRBV13 | CASSSFGGGQNEQFF
TRBJ1-1 | NA | TRBV19 | CASSKGQGDTEAFF
TRBJ2-7 | NA | TRBV10-1 | CASSLGLDEQYF
TRBJ2-1 | once | TRBV18 | CASSPSPTSGGALDEQFF
TRBJ1-2 | NA | TRBV3-1/TRBV3-2 | CASSQDISPNIYGYTF